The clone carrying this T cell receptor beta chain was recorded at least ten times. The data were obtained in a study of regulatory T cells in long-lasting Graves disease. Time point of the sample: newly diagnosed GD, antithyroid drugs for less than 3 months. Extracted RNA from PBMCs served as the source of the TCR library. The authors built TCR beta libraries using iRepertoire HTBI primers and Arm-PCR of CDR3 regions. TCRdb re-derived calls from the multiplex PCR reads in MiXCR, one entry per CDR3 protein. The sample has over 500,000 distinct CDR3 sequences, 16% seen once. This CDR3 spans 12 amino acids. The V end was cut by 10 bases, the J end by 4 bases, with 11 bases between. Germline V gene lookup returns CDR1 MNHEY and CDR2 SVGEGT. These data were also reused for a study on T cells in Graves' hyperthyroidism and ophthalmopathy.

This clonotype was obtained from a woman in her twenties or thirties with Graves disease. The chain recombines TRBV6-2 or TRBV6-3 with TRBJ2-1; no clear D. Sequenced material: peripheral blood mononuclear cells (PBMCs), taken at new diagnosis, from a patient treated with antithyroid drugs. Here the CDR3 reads CATKDGYNEQFF. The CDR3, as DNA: TGTGCCACCAAGGACGGATACAATGAGCAGTTCTTC.